Shown below are 2 T cell receptor beta chains from a single sample sequenced in a study of blood T cell dynamics during melanoma immunotherapy. Generated by immunoSEQ multiplex PCR, the TCRdb table keeps only in-frame clones and is missing some. Of about 9,700 clones detected, over 85% appear once; the ten largest clones hold over 30%. Time point defined: pre-treatment baseline. Sequencing used blood, obtained from a patient treated with checkpoint blockade. These receptors were obtained from a human donor with melanoma.

V and J are TRBV6-5 and TRBJ2-7, with 8 nucleotides matching TRBD1. The ends lost 6 bases at V and 0 bases at J; junction bases unmatched: 7. Germline-derived CDR1 and CDR2 are MNHEY and SVGAGI. The CDR3 has 15 residues. The CDR3 here is CASSPTGGPSYEQYF. In nucleotides, the CDR3 is TGTGCCAGCAGCCCAACAGGGGGTCCCTCCTACGAGCAGTACTTC.

The V and J genes are TRBV19 and TRBJ2-1; 9 bases fit TRBD2. The J segment lost 10 bases and the V segment lost 10 bases, leaving 11 bases of the junction unmatched. This CDR3 has 13 residues. The V gene's germline CDR1 is LNHDA and CDR2 SQIVND (reference sequence). The CDR3 DNA follows: TGTGCCACCACACTAGCGGGCTTTGGGGAGCAGTTCTTC. Amino acids: CATTLAGFGEQFF.